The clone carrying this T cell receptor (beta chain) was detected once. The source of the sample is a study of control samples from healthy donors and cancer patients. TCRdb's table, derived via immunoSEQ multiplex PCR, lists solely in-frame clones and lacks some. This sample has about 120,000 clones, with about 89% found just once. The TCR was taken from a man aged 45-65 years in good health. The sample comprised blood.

CDR3 region: CASSLVWTDTQYF. CDR3 bases: TGTGCCAGCAGTTTAGTATGGACAGATACGCAGTATTTT. This chain uses TRBV27 with TRBJ2-3; D not resolved. This CDR3 is built from 13 residues. Trimming stripped 2 bases from V and 3 bases from J, with 6 bases between. The germline gives CDR1 MNHEY, CDR2 SMNVEV (reference sequence).